Below are 24 T cell receptor beta chains sequenced from a single sample in a study of blood T cell repertoires in COVID-19. The method was immunoSEQ multiplex PCR; TCRdb's version includes in-frame clones alone and lacks a portion of them. The sample has roughly 200,000 clones, around four fifths seen once. Sequences were obtained from peripheral blood. These receptors originate from a human donor in a cohort sampled during active COVID-19.

The rearrangement links TRBV29-1 to TRBJ1-1, with D possibly being TRBD1 (5 bases). This CDR3 contains 14 residues. CDR1 SQVTM and CDR2 ANQGSEA come from the germline V gene. Trimming took 2 bases from V and 3 from J, leaving 13 bases between them. The CDR3 reads CSVETAAGDTEAFF. In DNA form, the CDR3 reads TGCAGCGTTGAAACAGCCGCGGGGGACACTGAAGCTTTCTTT. Supplemented by reference TRBV29-1 and TRBJ1-1, the full variable domain reads SAVISQKPSRDICQRGTSLTIQCQVDSQVTMMFWYRQQPGQSLTLIATANQGSEATYESGFVIDKFPISRPNLTFSTLTVSNMSPEDSSIYLCSVETAAGDTEAFFGQGTRLTVV.

The genes are TRBV5-1 and TRBJ1-4; weak D call: TRBD1 (5 bases). Germline CDR1 and CDR2: SGHRS and YFSETQ. The CDR3 is 16 amino acids. V was trimmed by 0 bases and J by 7 bases, leaving 16 bases between them. The CDR3 reads CASSLVYGGLSEKLFF. CDR3 in DNA: TGCGCCAGCAGCTTGGTTTACGGGGGACTGAGTGAAAAACTGTTTTTT.

The chain uses TRBV7-9 and TRBJ2-5; 8 positions agree with TRBD2. The junction had 16 bases not matched to a gene; V was cut back by 5 bases and J by 5 bases. Germline CDR1 reads SEHNR; CDR2 reads FQNEAQ (reference sequence). The CDR3 is 17 residues long. The CDR3 protein is CASSAGPGSGAGETQYF. DNA of the CDR3: TGTGCCAGCAGCGCAGGACCGGGTAGCGGGGCGGGGGAGACCCAGTACTTC.

This chain uses TRBV24-1 with TRBJ2-2, with a tentative D call TRBD1 (6 bases). CDR3 length: 18 residues. The V end lost 5 bases, the J end lost 3 bases, and 21 bases lay between the germline ends. Germline V lookup: CDR1 KGHDR, CDR2 SFDVKD. CDR3 in DNA: TGTGCCACCAGTGCCACGTCAGGGGTCCTAGGGTACACCGGGGAGCTGTTTTTT. It is translated as CATSATSGVLGYTGELFF.

This clone was seen once. Here the CDR3 DNA reads TGTGCCAGCAGTTTAAGTTCGGGGAACACTGAAGCTTTCTTT. Translating gives CASSLSSGNTEAFF. This chain joins TRBV28 and TRBJ1-1; no clear D gene. Germline CDR1 reads MDHEN; CDR2 reads SYDVKM. This CDR3 region has 14 residues. V shed 2 bases and J shed 1 base, with 8 bases lying between them.

This clone is judged medium-sized. The rearrangement uses TRBV20-1 and TRBJ1-5, with D possibly matching TRBD1 (5 bases). V was clipped by 3 bases and J by 7 bases, with 16 bases between them. The CDR3 loop spans 14 amino acids. The germline CDR1 and CDR2 sequences are DFQATT and SNEGSKA (reference sequence). The CDR3 bases are TGCAGTGCTAGTCGGGGCTCAGCGGGGCAGCCCCAGCATTTT. It codes for CSASRGSAGQPQHF.

V and J are TRBV12-3 or TRBV12-4 and TRBJ2-3; D is ambiguous. This CDR3 comprises 13 residues. V dropped 6 bases and J dropped 6 bases, with 13 bases sitting between them. Here the CDR3 DNA reads TGTGCCAGCAGGTCCTTTGTCAGGGATACGCAGTATTTT. This codes for CASRSFVRDTQYF.

The genes are TRBV7-2 and TRBJ2-3; 9 bases are a match to TRBD2. This CDR3 has 17 residues. Germline CDR1 and CDR2: SGHTA and FQGNSA. With V trimmed by 0 bases and J by 4 bases, 8 bases remained unmatched. In DNA form, the CDR3 reads TGTGCCAGCAGCTTAGCTACGGGGCTAGCGGGATCAGATACGCAGTATTTT. Amino acids: CASSLATGLAGSDTQYF. The full variable domain, its missing parts supplied by reference TRBV7-2 and TRBJ2-3, is GAGVSQSPSNKVTEKGKDVELRCDPISGHTALYWYRQSLGQGLEFLIYFQGNSAPDKSGLPSDRFSAERTGGSVSTLTIQRTQQEDSAVYLCASSLATGLAGSDTQYFGPGTRLTVL.

J is TRBJ1-5 and V is TRBV3-1 (or the pseudogene TRBV3-2); tentative D call: TRBD1 (6 bases). CDR3 length: 13 amino acids. V lost 4 bases to trimming and J lost 9 bases, with 13 bases between them. Germline V CDR1 and CDR2: LGHDT, YNNKEL (reference sequence). CDR3 nucleotides: TGTGCCAGCAGCCGGGACACCCTAAGGCCCCAGCATTTT. This codes for CASSRDTLRPQHF.

This sequence joins TRBV27 and TRBJ1-6; the D gene is possibly TRBD1 (6 bases). The CDR3 covers 16 residues. The V gene lost 5 bases and the J gene lost 6 bases, with 17 bases spanning the gap. Germline V gene data show CDR1 as MNHEY and CDR2 as SMNVEV (reference sequence). Written as DNA, the CDR3 is TGTGCCAGCAGTCCCTCGACAGGCCAGAGTAATTCACCCCTCCACTTT. Translated: CASSPSTGQSNSPLHF.

This clone was picked up one time. The chain joins TRBV28 to TRBJ1-2, with D hard to call. Germline V gene lookup returns CDR1 MDHEN and CDR2 SYDVKM. The CDR3 loop spans 14 amino acids. Trimming shortened V by 2 bases and J by 4 bases, and 11 bases separated the two germline ends. CDR3 region: CASSLGGLGYGYTF. Here the CDR3 DNA reads TGTGCCAGCAGTTTAGGAGGGTTAGGCTATGGCTACACCTTC.

V gene TRBV6-5 combines with J gene TRBJ1-2, with 10 bases fitting TRBD1. The germline V gene encodes CDR1 MNHEY and CDR2 SVGAGI. The V segment lost 8 bases and the J segment 7 bases; nucleotides outside the gene matches: 10. The CDR3 loop spans 14 amino acids. CDR3 bases: TGTGCCAGCGGACGTGGCGGGGACAGGGGTGGCTACACCTTC. Translated, it gives CASGRGGDRGGYTF.

The V and J genes are TRBV6-5 and TRBJ1-2; 10 bases are shared with TRBD1. The CDR3 runs to 15 residues. CDR1 is MNHEY and CDR2 is SVGAGI in the germline V gene. V gave up 5 bases and J gave up 6 bases; unmatched junction bases: 9. The CDR3 here is CASSTPGQGMDGYTF. In nucleotides, the CDR3 is TGTGCCAGCAGTACGCCGGGACAGGGGATGGATGGCTACACCTTC.

In its sample, this clone was seen a few times. V gene TRBV7-9 combines with J gene TRBJ2-1; 10 positions agree with TRBD2. Germline V gives CDR1 SEHNR, CDR2 FQNEAQ (reference sequence). V shed 7 bases and J 9 bases; nucleotides not matched to a gene: 9. This CDR3 spans 14 amino acids. The CDR3 DNA reads TGTGCCAGCACCGTAGCGGGGGGAGGGACTGAGCAGTTCTTC. This encodes CASTVAGGGTEQFF.

The chain combines TRBV6-5 with TRBJ1-5; D is uncertain. The CDR3 totals 15 residues. Looked up from germline, CDR1 is MNHEY and CDR2 is SVGAGI. V dropped 2 bases and J dropped 0 bases, with 8 bases sitting between them. CDR3 sequence (DNA): TGTGCCAGCAGTTACCCGGACTATAGCAATCAGCCCCAGCATTTT. As protein: CASSYPDYSNQPQHF.

V usage is TRBV19 and J usage is TRBJ1-2; possible D gene TRBD1, 5 bases. In germline, CDR1 is LNHDA, CDR2 SQIVND (reference sequence). V was trimmed by 2 bases and J by 5 bases, leaving 18 bases between them. CDR3 length equals 16 residues. CDR3 bases: TGTGCCAGTAGTATACCCGGGGACCCTGGGACTTATGGCTACACCTTC. Protein sequence: CASSIPGDPGTYGYTF.

This chain connects TRBV7-9 to TRBJ2-5; D may be TRBD1 (7 bases). The CDR3 consists of 15 residues. With 5 bases removed from V and 5 bases from J, the gap between germline ends came to 18 bases. Germline V lookup: CDR1 SEHNR, CDR2 FQNEAQ (reference sequence). This chain's CDR3 is CASSGGQEGRETQYF. Written as DNA, the CDR3 is TGTGCCAGCAGCGGCGGACAGGAGGGTAGGGAGACCCAGTACTTC.

The chain carries TRBV7-3 and TRBJ2-2, with TRBD2 as a possible D gene (6 bases). The CDR3 is made up of 16 amino acids. The V and J ends lost 4 bases and 2 bases respectively, with 14 bases between them. Germline loops: CDR1 SGHTA, CDR2 FQGTGA. Written as DNA, the CDR3 is TGTGCCAGCAGCTCAGAGCGGGTGGACAACACCGGGGAGCTGTTTTTT. This gives the protein CASSSERVDNTGELFF. The full variable domain, completed using reference TRBV7-3 and TRBJ2-2, is GAGVSQTPSNKVTEKGKYVELRCDPISGHTALYWYRQSLGQGPEFLIYFQGTGAADDSGLPNDRFFAVRPEGSVSTLKIQRTERGDSAVYLCASSSERVDNTGELFFGEGSRLTVL.

V usage is TRBV2 and J usage is TRBJ2-3; the D gene is possibly TRBD2 (6 bases). Germline CDR1 reads SNHLY; CDR2 reads FYNNEI. V gave up 6 bases and J gave up 7 bases, with 17 bases separating them. There are 14 residues in the CDR3. The CDR3, as DNA: TGTGCCAGCAGCGTAAGCAGCGGGCTGTATACGCAGTATTTT. It codes for CASSVSSGLYTQYF.

V is TRBV27 and J is TRBJ2-2; 8 nucleotides align to TRBD2. V dropped 5 bases and J dropped 2; count of bases not matched to a gene: 10. The CDR3 loop spans 17 amino acids. Germline CDR1 MNHEY, CDR2 SMNVEV (reference sequence). This CDR3 reads CASSAPGTSYNTGELFF. The CDR3 bases are TGTGCCAGCAGTGCCCCCGGGACTAGTTACAACACCGGGGAGCTGTTTTTT.

The rearrangement uses TRBV7-9 and TRBJ2-2; TRBD1 matches 9 bases. The CDR3 is 14 amino acids. CDR1 is SEHNR, CDR2 FQNEAQ, per germline (reference sequence). The junction had 6 bases not matched to a gene; V was cut back by 11 bases and J by 2 bases. CDR3 in DNA: TGTGCCGGGAGACAGGGGGATAACACCGGGGAGCTGTTTTTT. Translating it yields CAGRQGDNTGELFF.

This clone was recorded at least ten times. The CDR3 protein is CASSRTDGLSGYTEAFF. The CDR3 nucleotides are TGTGCCAGTAGTCGGACGGACGGTTTGAGCGGGTACACTGAAGCTTTCTTT. J is TRBJ1-1 and V is TRBV19; D uncertain. The CDR3 totals 17 residues. Trimming took off 5 bases at V and 3 bases at J, with 22 bases between the two ends. Germline V gene lookup returns CDR1 LNHDA and CDR2 SQIVND (reference sequence).

The V and J genes are TRBV19 and TRBJ2-5; D gene ambiguous. Trimming removed 7 bases at V and 3 bases at J, with 9 bases between. The CDR3 runs to 12 residues. The V gene's germline CDR1 is LNHDA and CDR2 SQIVND (reference sequence). The CDR3 here is CASIGSEETQYF. The CDR3 nucleotides read TGTGCCAGTATCGGTAGTGAAGAGACCCAGTACTTC.

The gene calls are TRBV28 and TRBJ1-2, with D hard to call. CDR1 MDHEN and CDR2 SYDVKM come from the germline V gene. The length of the CDR3 is 11 residues. Trimming removed 8 bases from V and 7 bases from J, with 11 bases in between. CDR3 loop: CASEGGGGYTF. CDR3 in DNA: TGTGCCAGCGAGGGTGGCGGTGGCTACACCTTC.